Listed here are 23 T cell receptor beta chains from one sample, sequenced in a study of PD-1 blockade in mismatch repair-deficient tumors (dated by TCRdb to 2017 to 2019). Libraries were built with the immunoSEQ multiplex PCR assay. TCRdb obtained this table from immuneACCESS and retained in-frame rearrangements with V and J assigned. These tables miss some clones; where compared with another copy, unresolved V genes account for less than half of the shortfall, and the remainder is unexplained. The sample contains tens of thousands of clones, 70% to 90% of them found a single time. The ten largest account for more than 11% of the sample. Sequenced here: peripheral blood, sampled 52 weeks after starting pembrolizumab. The receptors stem from an adult with mismatch repair-deficient cancer.

The chain links TRBV4-1 to TRBJ2-3; D ambiguous. Per the germline V gene, CDR1 is MGHRA and CDR2 is YSYEKL. The CDR3 is 14 amino acids. V lost 1 base to trimming and J lost 2 bases, with 7 bases between them. In nucleotides, the CDR3 is TGCGCCAGCAGCCAAGCCCGAGACACAGATACGCAGTATTTT. Encoded protein: CASSQARDTDTQYF.

The chain has TRBV20-1 and TRBJ1-1; D is undetermined. Trimming removed 4 bases at V and 6 bases at J, with 9 bases between. Looked up from germline, CDR1 is DFQATT and CDR2 is SNEGSKA (reference sequence). The CDR3 contains 11 residues. The CDR3 sequence is CSAKLTAEAFF. Here the CDR3 DNA reads TGCAGTGCTAAGCTTACGGCTGAAGCTTTCTTT.

V is TRBV11-2 and J is TRBJ2-7, with D uncertain. The CDR3 covers 13 residues. The germline V and J ends were trimmed by 1 base and 2 bases, with 6 bases remaining between them. Germline V gene sequence: CDR1 SGHAT, CDR2 FQNNGV. CDR3 region: CASSLGPTYEQYF. CDR3 nucleotide sequence: TGTGCCAGCAGCTTAGGTCCTACCTACGAGCAGTACTTC.

The J gene is TRBJ2-1, the V gene TRBV7-9; 10 bases are shared with TRBD2. Losses at the gene ends were 5 bases for V and 9 bases for J; bases not matched to a gene: 10. From germline, CDR1 is SEHNR and CDR2 FQNEAQ (reference sequence). CDR3 size: 15 residues. CDR3 protein: CASSALAGERVEQFF. In DNA, the CDR3 is TGTGCCAGCAGCGCGCTAGCGGGAGAAAGGGTTGAGCAGTTCTTC.

The V gene is TRBV7-8, the J gene TRBJ2-1; 9 nucleotides line up with TRBD1. J was trimmed by 6 bases and V by 4 bases; bases with no gene match: 7. The CDR3 is 15 amino acids. Germline V lookup: CDR1 SGHVS, CDR2 FQNEAQ. This CDR3 is CASSSHSGQGNEQFF. CDR3 bases: TGTGCCAGCAGCTCCCATTCGGGACAGGGCAATGAGCAGTTCTTC.

This rearrangement joins TRBV19 to TRBJ2-2; D not resolved. Looked up from germline, CDR1 is LNHDA and CDR2 is SQIVND (reference sequence). This CDR3 is built from 12 residues. The germline V and J ends were trimmed by 7 bases and 5 bases, with 8 bases remaining between them. Here the CDR3 reads CASNPYTGELFF. CDR3 DNA: TGTGCCAGTAACCCCTATACCGGGGAGCTGTTTTTT.

The chain links TRBV19 to TRBJ2-7, with TRBD1 identical over 8 bases. Per germline, CDR1 LNHDA and CDR2 SQIVND (reference sequence). The CDR3 covers 15 residues. V lost 4 bases and J lost 1; bases outside the gene matches: 6. CDR3 DNA: TGTGCCAGTAGTAGGGCCCGGGACAGGTCCTACGAGCAGTACTTC. This codes for CASSRARDRSYEQYF.

V gene TRBV11-2 combines with J gene TRBJ1-2, with D perhaps TRBD1 (6 bases). Trimming cost V 2 bases and J 4 bases, with 11 bases left between them. Germline V lookup: CDR1 SGHAT, CDR2 FQNNGV. This CDR3 is built from 14 residues. The CDR3 bases are TGTGCCAGCAGCTTAAAGGGGGGCGGCTATGGCTACACCTTC. Its translation: CASSLKGGGYGYTF.

The chain is built from TRBV27 and TRBJ1-1; a possible D gene is TRBD1 (5 bases). The CDR3 is 13 amino acids. CDR1 is MNHEY, CDR2 SMNVEV, per germline (reference sequence). The V end was cut by 8 bases, the J end by 1 base, with 11 bases between. CDR3 residues: CASGKTGNTEAFF. CDR3 nucleotides: TGTGCCAGCGGTAAAACAGGGAACACTGAAGCTTTCTTT.

CDR3 bases: TGTGCCAGCAGCCAGGATAACTGGGACAGGGATTTCTACGAGCAGTACTTC. Its translation is CASSQDNWDRDFYEQYF. The chain links TRBV4-2 to TRBJ2-7; 9 bases agree with TRBD1. The CDR3 consists of 17 residues. Trimming removed 3 bases from V and 3 bases from J; junction bases left unmatched: 12. Germline V gene sequence: CDR1 LGHNA, CDR2 YNFKEQ.

The rearrangement links TRBV4-3 to TRBJ2-1; possibly TRBD1 for D (5 bases). Germline CDR1 is LGHNA and CDR2 is YSLEER. CDR3 length: 13 amino acids. Trimming shortened V by 1 base and J by 4 bases, and 5 bases separated the two germline ends. CDR3 in DNA: TGCGCCAGCAGCCAAGGGACATACAATGAGCAGTTCTTC. Translation gives CASSQGTYNEQFF.

The chain links TRBV7-8 to TRBJ2-5, with TRBD1 matching over 8 bases. Germline V lookup: CDR1 SGHVS, CDR2 FQNEAQ. V trimming: 5 bases; J trimming: 2 bases; junction bases outside the gene matches: 4. CDR3 size: 14 residues. CDR3 bases: TGTGCCAGCAGCGCCTGGACAGGGCAAGAGACCCAGTACTTC. It is translated as CASSAWTGQETQYF.

V is TRBV11-2 and J is TRBJ2-1; TRBD2 agrees at 8 bases. This CDR3 spans 17 amino acids. J gave up 0 bases and V 0 bases, and 4 bases lay outside the gene matches. The germline V gene has CDR1 SGHAT and CDR2 FQNNGV. Here the CDR3 reads CASSLDPGGSSYNEQFF. CDR3 bases: TGTGCCAGCAGCTTAGATCCGGGAGGGAGCTCCTACAATGAGCAGTTCTTC. Looking up the rest from reference TRBV11-2 and TRBJ2-1 gives the full variable domain: EAGVAQSPRYKIIEKRQSVAFWCNPISGHATLYWYQQILGQGPKLLIQFQNNGVVDDSQLPKDRFSAERLKGVDSTLKIQPAKLEDSAVYLCASSLDPGGSSYNEQFFGPGTRLTVL.

The chain couples TRBV11-2 to TRBJ1-2; 8 nucleotides agree with TRBD1. The length of the CDR3 is 13 residues. Germline CDR1 is SGHAT and CDR2 is FQNNGV. J was trimmed by 5 bases and V by 5 bases; bases with no gene match: 4. CDR3 sequence: CASSAQGAYGYTF. In DNA form, the CDR3 reads TGTGCCAGCAGCGCGCAGGGGGCTTATGGCTACACCTTC.

This clone was picked up one time. J is TRBJ2-7 and V is TRBV7-9; 10 bases are shared with TRBD2. V dropped 4 bases and J dropped 1; count of bases not matched to a gene: 10. Germline lookup yields CDR1 SEHNR and CDR2 FQNEAQ (reference sequence). There are 17 residues in the CDR3. In nucleotides, the CDR3 is TGTGCCAGCAGCTCCGTACTAGCGGGGAGCAAATCCTACGAGCAGTACTTC. As protein: CASSSVLAGSKSYEQYF. The whole variable domain, filled in from reference TRBV7-9 and TRBJ2-7, reads DTGVSQNPRHKITKRGQNVTFRCDPISEHNRLYWYRQTLGQGPEFLTYFQNEAQLEKSRLLSDRFSAERPKGSFSTLEIQRTEQGDSAMYLCASSSVLAGSKSYEQYFGPGTRLTVT.

The V and J genes are TRBV6-5 and TRBJ1-5; D is undetermined. Trimming left V 6 bases short and J 7 bases short, with 13 bases between. The CDR3 extends over 13 amino acids. Germline V lookup: CDR1 MNHEY, CDR2 SVGAGI. CDR3 loop: CASSTQEKQPQHF. CDR3 in DNA: TGTGCCAGCAGCACCCAGGAAAAGCAGCCCCAGCATTTT.

The chain joins TRBV6-1 to TRBJ2-7; the D call may be TRBD1 or TRBD2 (5 bases each). CDR3 size: 15 residues. Germline V gene sequence: CDR1 MNHNS, CDR2 SASEGT. V shed 5 bases and J shed 6 bases, with 20 bases lying between them. In nucleotides, the CDR3 is TGTGCCAGCAGTCCCTTTGGGGACGCGACGGGCGAGCAGTACTTC. Its protein is CASSPFGDATGEQYF.

The chain is built from TRBV5-1 and TRBJ2-7; D possibly corresponds to TRBD1 (6 bases). The CDR3 sequence is 14 residues long. With 3 bases removed from V and 5 bases from J, the gap between germline ends came to 15 bases. CDR1 is SGHRS, CDR2 YFSETQ, per germline. The CDR3 region has the DNA TGCGCCAGCAGCTCAATGGTTGGGGGCCACGAGCAGTACTTC. This codes for CASSSMVGGHEQYF.

V gene TRBV4-1 combines with J gene TRBJ2-7, with D unresolved. The CDR3 spans 13 residues. Germline loops: CDR1 MGHRA, CDR2 YSYEKL. The germline V and J ends were trimmed by 2 bases and 12 bases, with 17 bases remaining between them. This CDR3 reads CASSQWALRALYF. The DNA for the CDR3 is TGCGCCAGCAGCCAATGGGCCCTTCGAGCGCTGTACTTC.

J is TRBJ2-2 and V is TRBV6-4; no clear D gene. Germline loops: CDR1 MRHNA, CDR2 SNTAGT. This CDR3 comprises 16 residues. The ends were cut back, 0 bases at V and 4 bases at J, with 12 bases in the middle. DNA of the CDR3: TGTGCCAGCAGTGACTCGAGCGCCTGGGGCACCGGGGAGCTGTTTTTT. Translating gives CASSDSSAWGTGELFF.

The V gene is TRBV4-3, the J gene TRBJ2-5; maybe TRBD2 (5 bases). The V end lost 1 base, the J end lost 4 bases, and 13 bases lay between the germline ends. This CDR3 contains 15 residues. CDR1 and CDR2 from the germline V gene are LGHNA and YSLEER. Here the CDR3 reads CASSQVDGNLETQYF. The DNA for the CDR3 is TGCGCCAGCAGCCAAGTGGACGGGAACTTAGAGACCCAGTACTTC.

This sequence joins TRBV6-5 and TRBJ2-7, with a possible D match to TRBD1 (6 bases). This CDR3 is 15 amino acids long. Germline V gene data show CDR1 as MNHEY and CDR2 as SVGAGI. With 5 bases removed from V and 5 bases from J, the gap between germline ends came to 19 bases. CDR3 in amino acids: CASSPLRGPGHEQYF. The CDR3 bases are TGTGCCAGCAGTCCCCTCAGGGGACCTGGGCACGAGCAGTACTTC.

This clone was seen a few times. CDR3 DNA sequence: TGTGCCAGCTCAACCAGACAGGGGCGTCGTGAAAAACTGTTTTTT. This gives the protein CASSTRQGRREKLFF. The chain carries TRBV18 and TRBJ1-4; 8 bases align to TRBD1. Unmatched junction bases numbered 9, after V lost 5 bases and J lost 7 bases. The V gene's germline CDR1 is KGHSH and CDR2 LQKENI. This CDR3 has 15 amino acids.